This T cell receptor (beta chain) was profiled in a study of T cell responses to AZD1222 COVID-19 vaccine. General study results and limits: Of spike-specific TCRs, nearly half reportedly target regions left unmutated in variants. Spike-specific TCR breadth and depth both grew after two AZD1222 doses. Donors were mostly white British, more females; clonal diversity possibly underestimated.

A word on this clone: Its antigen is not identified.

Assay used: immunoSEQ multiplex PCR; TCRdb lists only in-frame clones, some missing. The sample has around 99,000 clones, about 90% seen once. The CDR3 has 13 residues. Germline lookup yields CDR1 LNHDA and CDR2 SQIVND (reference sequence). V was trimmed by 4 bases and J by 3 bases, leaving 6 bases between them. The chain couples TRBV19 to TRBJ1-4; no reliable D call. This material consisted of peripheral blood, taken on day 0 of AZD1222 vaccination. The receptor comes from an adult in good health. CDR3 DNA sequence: TGTGCCAGTAGTAAAAGGCCTAATGAAAAACTGTTTTTT. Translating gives CASSKRPNEKLFF.